A selection of T cell receptor beta chains follows, all from one sample in a study of blood T cell repertoires in COVID-19. Some clones are missing from TCRdb's copy, which holds only in-frame ones; the method was immunoSEQ multiplex PCR. In the table there are 450,000 to 600,000 clones, about 90% of which are singletons. Sequenced material: PBMCs or T cells enriched from blood (not recorded which). Source of these receptors: a woman aged 18-29 years who had recovered from COVID-19. Each CDR3 is given with its conserved first and last residue. D genes are given only for firm matches. Rows may omit the clone size; those that give it use once, few, many or a size class.

V: TRBV19; J: TRBJ2-1; size: .; D: .; CDR3: CASTDFGGGLYNEQFF; DNA: TGTGCCAGCACCGACTTCGGAGGGGGCTTATACAATGAGCAGTTCTTC
V: TRBV15; J: TRBJ2-5; size: .; D: .; CDR3: CATSRSRVSETQYF; DNA: TGTGCCACCAGCAGATCGAGGGTTTCAGAGACCCAGTACTTC
V: TRBV5-1; J: TRBJ1-1; size: .; D: .; CDR3: CASSLALLGQSEAFF; DNA: TGCGCCAGCAGCTTGGCCCTGCTCGGACAGAGTGAAGCTTTCTTT
V: TRBV2; J: TRBJ1-5; size: .; D: .; CDR3: CASAGAGGGNQPQHF; DNA: TGTGCCAGCGCTGGGGCAGGTGGAGGCAATCAGCCCCAGCATTTT
V: TRBV6-1; J: TRBJ2-1; size: .; D: .; CDR3: CASSEMERGFF; DNA: TGTGCCAGCAGTGAAATGGAAAGGGGGTTCTTC
V: TRBV29-1; J: TRBJ1-1; size: .; D: .; CDR3: CSVDKRIAEAFF; DNA: TGCAGCGTTGATAAGCGAATAGCTGAAGCTTTCTTT
V: TRBV7-2; J: TRBJ2-6; size: .; D: .; CDR3: CASSLKALSGANVLTF; DNA: TGTGCCAGCAGCTTAAAAGCCCTCTCTGGGGCCAACGTCCTGACTTTC
V: TRBV7-3; J: TRBJ2-1; size: .; D: .; CDR3: CASPLDSFRDGVYNEQFF; DNA: TGTGCCAGCCCGCTAGATTCTTTCAGGGATGGGGTTTACAATGAGCAGTTCTTC
V: TRBV28; J: TRBJ2-7; size: .; D: TRBD1; CDR3: CASSSLTGSYEQYF; DNA: TGTGCCAGCAGTTCCCTGACAGGGAGCTACGAGCAGTACTTC
V: TRBV10-3; J: TRBJ1-5; size: .; D: TRBD1; CDR3: CAISDPTGNQPQHF; DNA: TGTGCCATCAGTGACCCGACAGGGAATCAGCCCCAGCATTTT
V: TRBV21-1; J: TRBJ1-1; size: .; D: .; CDR3: CASSPCRTGRNSMNTEAFF; DNA: TGTGCCAGCAGCCCCTGCCGGACAGGGCGAAATTCTATGAACACTGAAGCTTTCTTT
V: TRBV7-9; J: TRBJ2-3; size: .; D: TRBD2; CDR3: CASGLAGGPSTDTQYF; DNA: TGTGCCAGCGGACTAGCGGGGGGGCCTAGCACAGATACGCAGTATTTT
V: TRBV3-1/TRBV3-2; J: TRBJ2-2; size: .; D: .; CDR3: CASSQGRNTGELFF; DNA: TGTGCCAGCAGCCAAGGTCGGAACACCGGGGAGCTGTTTTTT
V: TRBV10-3; J: TRBJ2-3; size: .; D: TRBD1; CDR3: CAIRPQGLNTDTQYF; DNA: TGTGCCATCAGACCACAGGGGCTTAACACAGATACGCAGTATTTT
V: TRBV7-2; J: TRBJ1-2; size: .; D: TRBD1; CDR3: CASSPDSGGSYGYTF; DNA: TGTGCCAGCAGCCCGGATTCAGGGGGTTCCTATGGCTACACCTTC
V: TRBV9; J: TRBJ1-1; size: once; D: .; CDR3: CASSPLGTLNTEAFF; DNA: TGTGCCAGCAGCCCACTCGGGACTCTGAACACTGAAGCTTTCTTT
V: TRBV29-1; J: TRBJ2-7; size: .; D: TRBD1; CDR3: CSVEKFKGQEISYEQYF; DNA: TGCAGCGTTGAAAAGTTTAAGGGACAGGAGATCTCCTACGAGCAGTACTTC
V: TRBV4-1; J: TRBJ1-2; size: .; D: TRBD1; CDR3: CASSQAPGQGAYGYTF; DNA: TGCGCCAGCAGCCAAGCACCGGGACAGGGTGCCTATGGCTACACCTTC
V: TRBV5-6; J: TRBJ2-5; size: .; D: .; CDR3: CASRRGTVEETQYF; DNA: TGTGCCAGCAGACGCGGGACAGTAGAAGAGACCCAGTACTTC
V: TRBV19; J: TRBJ1-2; size: .; D: .; CDR3: CASTRTHRAPNYGYTF; DNA: TGTGCCAGTACCCGGACCCACAGGGCCCCTAACTATGGCTACACCTTC
V: TRBV30; J: TRBJ1-5; size: .; D: .; CDR3: CAWRGEVRGNQPQHF; DNA: TGTGCCTGGAGGGGAGAGGTACGGGGTAATCAGCCCCAGCATTTT
V: TRBV2; J: TRBJ2-1; size: .; D: TRBD2; CDR3: CASMPGLAGGNEQFF; DNA: TGTGCCAGCATGCCCGGACTAGCGGGGGGCAATGAGCAGTTCTTC
V: TRBV19; J: TRBJ1-5; size: .; D: TRBD1; CDR3: CASQTGGVRQPQHF; DNA: TGTGCCAGTCAAACAGGGGGGGTTCGTCAGCCCCAGCATTTT
V: TRBV2; J: TRBJ1-3; size: .; D: TRBD1; CDR3: CASSEGRQGSYTIYF; DNA: TGTGCCAGCAGTGAAGGCCGACAGGGTAGTTACACCATATATTTT
V: TRBV2; J: TRBJ2-5; size: .; D: TRBD2; CDR3: CASSEGGRGGQETQYF; DNA: TGTGCCAGCAGTGAAGGTGGGCGGGGGGGCCAAGAGACCCAGTACTTC
V: TRBV6-5; J: TRBJ1-1; size: .; D: TRBD1; CDR3: CASSLDRVNTEAFF; DNA: TGTGCCAGCAGCCTAGACAGGGTAAACACTGAAGCTTTCTTT
V: TRBV6-5; J: TRBJ1-2; size: .; D: .; CDR3: CASSPYREGGYGYTF; DNA: TGTGCCAGCAGCCCATACAGGGAGGGAGGCTATGGCTACACCTTC
V: TRBV29-1; J: TRBJ1-1; size: .; D: .; CDR3: CSVDRRDGTEAFF; DNA: TGCAGCGTTGACCGGAGGGACGGTACCGAAGCTTTCTTT
V: TRBV4-1; J: TRBJ1-1; size: .; D: TRBD1; CDR3: CASSQEAGQGAFF; DNA: TGCGCCAGCAGCCAAGAAGCGGGACAGGGGGCTTTCTTT
V: TRBV3-1/TRBV3-2; J: TRBJ2-7; size: .; D: .; CDR3: CASSHSLQGSYYEQYF; DNA: TGTGCCAGCAGCCACTCATTACAGGGCTCCTACTACGAGCAGTACTTC
V: TRBV12-3/TRBV12-4; J: TRBJ1-2; size: .; D: .; CDR3: CASSFRHYGYTF; DNA: TGTGCCAGCAGTTTCCGTCACTATGGCTACACCTTC
V: TRBV5-1; J: TRBJ1-2; size: .; D: .; CDR3: CASSPGVLYGYTF; DNA: TGCGCCAGCAGCCCGGGTGTATTATATGGCTACACCTTC